A single T cell receptor (beta chain) is shown here with its context. Unmatched junction bases numbered 6, after V lost 4 bases and J lost 4 bases. CDR1 is LGHNA, CDR2 YSLEER, per germline. This CDR3 has 15 residues. Clones were read by immunoSEQ multiplex PCR, and TCRdb kept only the in-frame ones, dropping some. The sample has approximately 58,000 clones; 70% to 90% are singletons. These data belong to a study of technical replicates of blood from a few donors. The source of this sequence is a human donor in good health. Some clones in this sample may be carry-over from other donors' samples. The rearrangement joins TRBV4-3 to TRBJ2-7, with 11 bases identical to TRBD1. Specimen: PBMCs. In DNA, the CDR3 is TGCGCCAGCAGCCGCAGCGGACAGGGGGCTTACGAGCAGTACTTC. Protein sequence: CASSRSGQGAYEQYF.